This T cell receptor (beta chain) stems from a study of early T cells in non-severe SARS-CoV-2 infection. The protocol attached unique molecular identifiers to individual cDNA molecules. One entry per CDR3 protein, called by TCRdb with MiXCR from the 5' RACE reads. The table lists about 27,000 distinct CDR3 sequences, 2.9% of them singletons, with over 0.6% in the top ten. There are a few counts of this clonotype. The antigen remains unidentified. General study points: Matches to VDJdb favored anti-spike CD8 responses and missed private and CD4 specificities.

The V end lost 3 bases, the J end lost 0 bases, and 11 bases lay between the germline ends. The germline V gene encodes CDR1 SGHTA and CDR2 FQGNSA. CDR3 length: 15 amino acids. This TCR was recovered from an adult who was a healthcare worker with PCR-confirmed SARS-CoV-2 infection or an uninfected control (not recorded which). The sequenced sample was whole blood. The chain joins TRBV7-2 to TRBJ2-5; tentatively, D is TRBD2 (6 bases). CDR3 nucleotides: TGTGCCAGCAGCTTTAGCCGGGGGTACCAAGAGACCCAGTACTTC. Translated: CASSFSRGYQETQYF.